These 26 T cell receptor beta chains share one sample of origin, sequenced in a study of T-cell memory formation after mild COVID-19. TCRdb processed the 5' RACE reads anew with MiXCR; each CDR3 protein has one entry. The sample lists a few hundred thousand distinct CDR3 sequences; over 7% were seen once. Source material: PBMCs or a T cell subset sorted from them (not recorded which). These receptors originate from a man aged 18 to 30 who had mild COVID-19 (a few samples of this study predate the infection). Cell type and time point are not known.

This clonotype turned up a few times. The V gene is TRBV6-5, the J gene TRBJ2-3; D may be TRBD2 (7 bases). The V gene lost 5 bases and the J gene lost 3 bases, with 15 bases spanning the gap. The length of the CDR3 is 15 residues. In germline, CDR1 is MNHEY, CDR2 SVGAGI. This CDR3 reads CASSPFGGATDTQYF. The CDR3 DNA is TGTGCCAGCAGTCCATTTGGGGGGGCGACAGATACGCAGTATTTT.

The chain uses TRBV12-3 or TRBV12-4 and TRBJ1-1, with D possibly matching TRBD1 (5 bases). This CDR3 is 16 amino acids long. Trimming pared 4 bases from V and 2 bases from J, leaving 17 bases between. The CDR3 DNA is TGTGCCAGCAGTTCTCCTTTTCAGGGAGAAAACACTGAAGCTTTCTTT. Protein product: CASSSPFQGENTEAFF.

This clonotype was observed a handful of times. V and J are TRBV15 and TRBJ2-3; 10 bases match TRBD2. V dropped 2 bases and J dropped 3; count of bases not matched to a gene: 14. The CDR3 is 19 residues long. The germline CDR1 and CDR2 sequences are LNHNV and YYDKDF (reference sequence). This chain's CDR3 is CATSRRLAGGTSVTDTQYF. The CDR3 coding sequence is TGTGCCACCAGCAGAAGATTAGCGGGGGGTACAAGCGTGACAGATACGCAGTATTTT. The full variable domain, with the rest looked up from reference TRBV15 and TRBJ2-3, is DAMVIQNPRYQVTQFGKPVTLSCSQTLNHNVMYWYQQKSSQAPKLLFHYYDKDFNNEADTPDNFQSRRPNTSFCFLDIRSPGLGDTAMYLCATSRRLAGGTSVTDTQYFGPGTRLTVL.

This clonotype was detected a few times. This rearrangement joins TRBV29-1 to TRBJ2-2; D possibly matches TRBD1 or TRBD2 (5 bases each). V lost 0 bases and J 4 bases, leaving 12 bases between the germline ends. The germline CDR1 and CDR2 sequences are SQVTM and ANQGSEA. This CDR3 has 15 residues. For the CDR3, the DNA is TGCAGCGTTGAAGATCTTGAGGGGACCACCGGGGAGCTGTTTTTT. It specifies CSVEDLEGTTGELFF.

This sequence joins TRBV5-1 and TRBJ2-3, with D uncertain. V was trimmed by 3 bases and J by 6 bases, leaving 17 bases between them. The CDR3 is made up of 15 amino acids. CDR1 and CDR2 (germline): SGHRS, YFSETQ. CDR3 amino acids: CASSSVQSSRDTQYF. The DNA for the CDR3 is TGCGCCAGCAGCTCAGTCCAGTCCTCCCGGGATACGCAGTATTTT.

This clonotype showed up just a few times. The CDR3 bases are TGTGCCAGCAGCAACCGGGCCCAGGGCGCAGATACGCAGTATTTT. This translates into CASSNRAQGADTQYF. The V and J genes are TRBV7-8 and TRBJ2-3; D is perhaps TRBD1 (5 bases). Germline assignment: CDR1 SGHVS and CDR2 FQNEAQ. V dropped 5 bases and J dropped 4 bases, with 16 bases sitting between them. The CDR3 contains 15 residues. The full variable domain, its missing parts supplied by reference TRBV7-8 and TRBJ2-3, is GAGVSQSPRYKVAKRGQDVALRCDPISGHVSLFWYQQALGQGPEFLTYFQNEAQLDKSGLPSDRFFAERPEGSVSTLKIQRTQQEDSAVYLCASSNRAQGADTQYFGPGTRLTVL.

This clonotype has only a few counts. The chain carries TRBV12-3 or TRBV12-4 and TRBJ2-1; 7 nucleotides match TRBD2. The CDR3 runs 14 residues. Trimming took 6 bases from V and 5 from J; bases not matched to a gene: 7. CDR3 nucleotides: TGTGCCAGCAGGTGGGAGGGGCCTCACAATGAGCAGTTCTTC. This translates into CASRWEGPHNEQFF.

The sample holds a few counts of this clonotype. The J gene is TRBJ1-1, the V gene TRBV5-1; D call uncertain. Germline CDR1 and CDR2: SGHRS and YFSETQ. This CDR3 is 13 amino acids long. Trimming removed 2 bases from V and 4 bases from J, with 9 bases in between. Here the CDR3 DNA reads TGCGCCAGCAGCTTATCATTGCGCACTGAAGCTTTCTTT. It encodes CASSLSLRTEAFF. The complete variable domain, with remaining parts taken from reference TRBV5-1 and TRBJ1-1, reads KAGVTQTPRYLIKTRGQQVTLSCSPISGHRSVSWYQQTPGQGLQFLFEYFSETQRNKGNFPGRFSGRQFSNSRSEMNVSTLELGDSALYLCASSLSLRTEAFFGQGTRLTVV.

This clonotype was seen more than once but under ten times. The chain is built from TRBV7-2 and TRBJ2-3, with unresolved D. The V gene lost 1 base and the J gene lost 9 bases, with 17 bases spanning the gap. Germline values: CDR1 SGHTA, CDR2 FQGNSA. CDR3 size: 15 residues. The CDR3 DNA reads as TGTGCCAGCAGCTTAGAGGGCCCTAGGCTAAGGACGCAGTATTTT. Translation gives CASSLEGPRLRTQYF.

The V gene is TRBV7-8, the J gene TRBJ2-1, with 8 bases lining up with TRBD1. The CDR3 runs 15 residues. J was trimmed by 8 bases and V by 1 base; bases with no gene match: 7. The germline V gene encodes CDR1 SGHVS and CDR2 FQNEAQ. Here the CDR3 DNA reads TGTGCCAGCAGCTTAGTCAGGGGGCGCGTAGATGAGCAGTTCTTC. Its protein product is CASSLVRGRVDEQFF.

This clonotype was detected a few times. The rearrangement links TRBV10-3 to TRBJ1-3; unclear D gene. There are 14 residues in the CDR3. Trimming removed 4 bases from V and 2 bases from J, with 9 bases in between. The germline V gene has CDR1 ENHRY and CDR2 SYGVKD. This CDR3 reads CAISGVGPGNTIYF. CDR3 nucleotides: TGTGCCATCAGTGGTGTAGGGCCTGGAAACACCATATATTTT.

This clonotype was seen only a few times. This chain links TRBV4-1 with TRBJ1-1; D perhaps matches TRBD1 (5 bases). Trimming removed 4 bases from V and 6 bases from J, with 18 bases in between. Germline CDR1 and CDR2: MGHRA and YSYEKL. The CDR3 length is 15 residues. CDR3 amino acids: CASSPPLRGKAEAFF. For the CDR3, the DNA is TGCGCCAGCAGCCCCCCCCTGAGGGGAAAGGCTGAAGCTTTCTTT.

As regards this clonotype: This may be a read error: a much more frequent sequence differs by one nucleotide. J is TRBJ2-1 and V is TRBV4-3; D unresolved. The CDR3 covers 15 residues. Germline V lookup: CDR1 LGHNA, CDR2 YSLEER. Trimming took 1 base from V and 0 from J, leaving 7 bases between them. The CDR3 reads CASSQGSSSYNEQFF. In DNA, the CDR3 is TGCGCCAGCAGCCAAGGCTCGAGCTCCTACAATGAGCAGTTCTTC.

This clonotype was recorded many times. This chain links TRBV7-8 with TRBJ1-6; 8 bases fit TRBD1. The germline CDR1 and CDR2 sequences are SGHVS and FQNEAQ. V shed 5 bases, J shed 7 bases, and the junction held 7 bases outside the gene matches. The CDR3 has 15 amino acids. The CDR3 protein is CASSGFDRGNSPLHF. DNA of the CDR3: TGTGCCAGCAGCGGGTTCGACAGGGGAAATTCACCCCTCCACTTT. Together with reference TRBV7-8 and TRBJ1-6, the CDR3 gives the full variable domain: GAGVSQSPRYKVAKRGQDVALRCDPISGHVSLFWYQQALGQGPEFLTYFQNEAQLDKSGLPSDRFFAERPEGSVSTLKIQRTQQEDSAVYLCASSGFDRGNSPLHFGNGTRLTVT.

This clonotype was seen more than once but under ten times. The J gene is TRBJ1-2, the V gene TRBV19; D remains ambiguous. Germline CDR1 is LNHDA and CDR2 is SQIVND (reference sequence). The germline V and J ends were trimmed by 2 bases and 4 bases, with 11 bases remaining between them. This CDR3 contains 14 residues. CDR3 loop: CASSITMKVYGYTF. The CDR3 DNA reads as TGTGCCAGTAGTATAACTATGAAAGTCTATGGCTACACCTTC.

This clonotype was seen more than once but under ten times. This chain joins TRBV25-1 and TRBJ2-5, with D perhaps TRBD1 or TRBD2 (5 bases each). Germline V lookup: CDR1 MGHDK, CDR2 SYGVNS. Trimming took off 4 bases at V and 1 base at J, with 13 bases between the two ends. The CDR3 contains 15 residues. The CDR3 bases are TGTGCCAGCAGTGTGGGGGACCCTTCCCAAGAGACCCAGTACTTC. Translated, it gives CASSVGDPSQETQYF.

This clonotype has more than one count but fewer than ten. The chain is built from TRBV12-3 or TRBV12-4 and TRBJ1-2, with D hard to call. The CDR3 extends over 15 amino acids. V lost 1 base to trimming and J lost 2 bases, with 11 bases between them. The CDR3 sequence is CASSLGATPNYGYTF. The CDR3 nucleotides read TGTGCCAGCAGTTTAGGGGCCACCCCCAACTATGGCTACACCTTC.

This clonotype has more than one count but fewer than ten. The V call is TRBV7-6, the J call TRBJ1-4, with D tentatively TRBD1 (6 bases). Trimming stripped 5 bases from V and 4 bases from J, with 11 bases between. The CDR3 is 14 residues long. CDR1 and CDR2 from the germline V gene are SGHVS and FNYEAQ. In nucleotides, the CDR3 is TGTGCCAGCAGCCGGGACAACCTTAATGAAAAACTGTTTTTT. Residues: CASSRDNLNEKLFF.

This clonotype was observed many times. The chain recombines TRBV19 with TRBJ2-3; D assignment may be TRBD1 or TRBD2 (5 bases each). The CDR3 runs to 14 residues. Germline V gene data show CDR1 as LNHDA and CDR2 as SQIVND (reference sequence). V lost 5 bases and J lost 11, with 20 bases in between. The DNA of the CDR3 is TGTGCCAGTAGTCCTCGGGACCCATGGGCGGTGCAGTATTTT. Its protein is CASSPRDPWAVQYF.

This clonotype came up many times. This chain connects TRBV2 to TRBJ2-3; 8 positions match TRBD2. The CDR3 consists of 15 residues. Looked up from germline, CDR1 is SNHLY and CDR2 is FYNNEI. Trimming at V came to 5 bases and at J to 4 bases, leaving 8 bases not matched to a gene. The CDR3 DNA reads as TGTGCCAGCAGTTATGCGGGGGGTAACGCAGATACGCAGTATTTT. Translated: CASSYAGGNADTQYF.

The gene calls are TRBV5-1 and TRBJ1-2, with no clear D. The CDR3 is 14 amino acids. Germline V CDR1 and CDR2: SGHRS, YFSETQ. The V and J ends lost 1 base and 8 bases respectively, with 15 bases between them. The CDR3 nucleotides are TGCGCCAGCAGCTTGAGAACGGACTTACTCGGCTACACCTTC. Its protein product is CASSLRTDLLGYTF.

In this sample, this clonotype turned up a few times. The rearrangement joins TRBV5-1 to TRBJ2-5; 12 bases are shared with TRBD2. This CDR3 comprises 14 residues. J lost 5 bases, V lost 3 bases, and 2 bases had no gene match. Germline CDR1 is SGHRS and CDR2 is YFSETQ. The CDR3, as DNA: TGCGCCAGCAGCTCTAGCGGGGGGGTTGAGACCCAGTACTTC. Residues: CASSSSGGVETQYF.

This clonotype was seen only a few times. CDR3 DNA sequence: TGTGCCAGCTCCGGACAGGGAACAGATACGCAGTATTTT. Protein product: CASSGQGTDTQYF. The rearrangement uses TRBV18 and TRBJ2-3; 8 nucleotides align to TRBD1. The CDR3 consists of 13 residues. V trimming: 6 bases; J trimming: 3 bases; junction bases outside the gene matches: 2. CDR1 and CDR2 from the germline V gene are KGHSH and LQKENI.

This clonotype was seen ten or more times. V and J are TRBV7-2 and TRBJ2-1; 8 bases map to TRBD2. V dropped 5 bases and J dropped 0; count of bases not matched to a gene: 3. The germline gives CDR1 SGHTA, CDR2 FQGNSA. CDR3 size: 15 residues. CDR3: CASSPGGVSYNEQFF. The CDR3 nucleotides read TGTGCCAGCAGCCCCGGGGGGGTCTCCTACAATGAGCAGTTCTTC.

Many counts were recorded for this clonotype. The rearrangement joins TRBV20-1 to TRBJ2-1, with 7 bases matching TRBD1. Germline CDR1 is DFQATT and CDR2 is SNEGSKA (reference sequence). There are 15 residues in the CDR3. V shed 3 bases, J shed 8 bases, and the junction held 13 bases outside the gene matches. CDR3 DNA sequence: TGCAGTGCTAGGGAAATGACAGGGTTCACGCATGAGCAGTTCTTC. Protein: CSAREMTGFTHEQFF.

This clonotype was detected only a few times. This CDR3 reads CSASGSSYNEQFF. DNA of the CDR3: TGCAGTGCTAGCGGCTCATCCTACAATGAGCAGTTCTTC. V and J are TRBV20-1 and TRBJ2-1, with D unresolved. The CDR3 extends over 13 amino acids. Trimming pared 3 bases from V and 1 base from J, leaving 7 bases between. Germline V gene data show CDR1 as DFQATT and CDR2 as SNEGSKA (reference sequence).